A selection of T cell receptor beta chains follows, all from one sample in a study of CD8 T cells in ankylosing spondylitis. MiXCR, applied by TCRdb to the 5' RACE reads, yields one record per CDR3 protein. The sample includes about 840,000 distinct CDR3 sequences, 10% to 15% of them seen just once. Source material: blood, either unsorted or a sorted T cell fraction (not recorded which). The receptors derive from a male donor with ankylosing spondylitis. CDR3s include the opening cysteine and the closing phenylalanine or tryptophan. A D gene is named only where the DNA matches it firmly. A row's size may be missing; if present it is once, few, many or a size class.

V	D	size	J	DNA	CDR3
TRBV4-1	NA	few	TRBJ2-1	TGCGCCAGCAGCCAAGATGGGCTTTTTAGATACAATGAGCAGTTCTTC	CASSQDGLFRYNEQFF
TRBV11-1	NA	NA	TRBJ1-5	TGTGCCAGCAGCTTAGGAATTGGCAAAGGGCGGGGCAATCAGCCCCAGCATTTT	CASSLGIGKGRGNQPQHF
TRBV29-1	NA	many	TRBJ1-1	TGCAGCGTTGTGAGGTTCGTCGCAGGGGAAGGGGATGAAGCTTTCTTT	CSVVRFVAGEGDEAFF
TRBV11-3	NA	many	TRBJ2-3	TGTGCCAGCAGCCCCGTTAAGGTATGGGAGGCCGAGGACACAGATACGCAGTATTTT	CASSPVKVWEAEDTDTQYF
TRBV20-1	TRBD1	few	TRBJ2-1	TGCAGTGCATTCGGGACAGCCCACAATGAGCAGTTCTTC	CSAFGTAHNEQFF
TRBV20-1	NA	NA	TRBJ1-2	TGCAGTGCTAGTGCTCTAAGGGGCTATGGCTACACCTTC	CSASALRGYGYTF
TRBV9	NA	NA	TRBJ2-5	TGTGCCAGCAGCGTAGGCAGGAACCAAGAGACCCAGTACTTC	CASSVGRNQETQYF
TRBV29-1	NA	many	TRBJ2-3	TGCAGCGTTGATGGCGGGTGGACAGATACGCAGTATTTT	CSVDGGWTDTQYF
TRBV15	TRBD1	few	TRBJ1-1	TGTGCCACCAGCCGGACAGGGTGGACTGAAGCTTTCTTT	CATSRTGWTEAFF
TRBV18	NA	few	TRBJ1-1	TGTGCCAGCTCACCGGGGTTTAGAAACACTGAAGCTTTCTTT	CASSPGFRNTEAFF
TRBV11-3	NA	NA	TRBJ2-5	TGTGCCAGCAGCCCTTGGGGGGAAGAGACCCAGTACTTC	CASSPWGEETQYF
TRBV20-1	NA	NA	TRBJ2-7	TGCAGTGCTACTCACCCCGGGAGATCCTACGAGCAGTACTTC	CSATHPGRSYEQYF
TRBV20-1	TRBD2	few	TRBJ2-1	TGCAGTGCTACCCCTAGCGGAGATGTAGATGAGCAGTTCTTC	CSATPSGDVDEQFF
TRBV6-5	TRBD2	many	TRBJ2-3	TGTGCCAGCAGTTACGTTAGCGGGGGCACAGATACGCAGTATTTT	CASSYVSGGTDTQYF
TRBV5-1	NA	NA	TRBJ1-1	TGCGCCAGCAGCTTGATGGGGGGCGTGGACACTGAAGCTTTCTTT	CASSLMGGVDTEAFF
TRBV12-3/TRBV12-4	TRBD1	NA	TRBJ2-4	TGTGCCAGCAGTTCGTCCCGACAGGGGGACATTCAGTACTTC	CASSSSRQGDIQYF
TRBV12-3/TRBV12-4	NA	few	TRBJ2-1	TGTGCCAGCAGTATGGGCCTCAGCTCCTACAATGAGCAGTTCTTC	CASSMGLSSYNEQFF
TRBV20-1	NA	few	TRBJ1-5	TGCAGTGCTAGCCGCAGGGCCAATCAGCCCCAGCATTTT	CSASRRANQPQHF
TRBV6-1	TRBD1	NA	TRBJ2-2	TGTGCCAGCACCGGAGGGACAGGGGTTAACACCGGGGAGCTGTTTTTT	CASTGGTGVNTGELFF
TRBV7-2	TRBD1	NA	TRBJ1-2	TGTGCCAGCAGCTTCCAGGGGGCGGGGTATGGCTACACCTTC	CASSFQGAGYGYTF
TRBV12-3/TRBV12-4	NA	many	TRBJ2-7	TGTGCCAGCAGTTTAACCGGGCTAACCTACGAGCAGTACTTC	CASSLTGLTYEQYF
TRBV2	TRBD1	NA	TRBJ2-7	TGTGCCAGCAGGACAGGGGAAGCCTACGAGCAGTACTTC	CASRTGEAYEQYF
TRBV6-2/TRBV6-3	NA	few	TRBJ2-4	TGTGCCAGCAGTTACTCGAGGTTCAGGGGCCTCAACATTCAGTACTTC	CASSYSRFRGLNIQYF
TRBV29-1	TRBD2	many	TRBJ2-1	TGCAGCGTGGGGACTAGCGGGAGTAGGCGCTACAATGAGCAGTTCTTC	CSVGTSGSRRYNEQFF
TRBV29-1	NA	few	TRBJ2-1	TGCAGCGTTGATACGAAGAGCTCCTACAATGAGCAGTTCTTC	CSVDTKSSYNEQFF
TRBV11-2	TRBD1	NA	TRBJ1-6	TGTGCCAGGAGCTTAGTAAGGGGACAGAGCTCCTATAATTCACCCCTCCACTTT	CARSLVRGQSSYNSPLHF